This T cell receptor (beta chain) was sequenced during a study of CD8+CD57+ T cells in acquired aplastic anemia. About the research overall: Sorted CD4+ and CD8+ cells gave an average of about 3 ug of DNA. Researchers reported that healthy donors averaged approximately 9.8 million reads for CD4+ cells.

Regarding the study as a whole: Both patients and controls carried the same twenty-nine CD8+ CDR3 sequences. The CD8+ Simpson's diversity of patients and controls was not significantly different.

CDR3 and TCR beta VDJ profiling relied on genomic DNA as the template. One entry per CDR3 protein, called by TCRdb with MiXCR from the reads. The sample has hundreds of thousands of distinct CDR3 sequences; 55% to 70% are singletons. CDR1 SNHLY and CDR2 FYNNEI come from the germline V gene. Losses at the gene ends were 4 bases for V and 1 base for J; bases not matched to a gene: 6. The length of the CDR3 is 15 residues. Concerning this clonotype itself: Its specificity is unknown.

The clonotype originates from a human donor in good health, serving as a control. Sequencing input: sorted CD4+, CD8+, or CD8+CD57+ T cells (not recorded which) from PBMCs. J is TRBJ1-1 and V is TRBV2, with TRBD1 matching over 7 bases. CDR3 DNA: TGTGCCAGCAGTGGTTCGGGACAGCCGAACACTGAAGCTTTCTTT. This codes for CASSGSGQPNTEAFF. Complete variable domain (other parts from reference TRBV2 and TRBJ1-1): EPEVTQTPSHQVTQMGQEVILRCVPISNHLYFYWYRQILGQKVEFLVSFYNNEISEKSEIFDDQFSVERPDGSNFTLKIRSTKLEDSAMYFCASSGSGQPNTEAFFGQGTRLTVV.